The 16 T cell receptor beta chains presented below share a single source sample, sequenced in a study of blood T cell repertoires in COVID-19. Sequenced by immunoSEQ multiplex PCR; TCRdb stores in-frame clones only, minus some. The top ten clones hold roughly 21% of a sample with roughly 190,000 clones, about 85% of them seen once. Sequencing input: peripheral blood. These receptors all stem from a man aged 55 to 70 with active or convalescent COVID-19.

The chain has TRBV2 and TRBJ2-5; D is unclear. V lost 4 bases, J lost 1 base, and 4 bases lay in between. Germline V gene lookup returns CDR1 SNHLY and CDR2 FYNNEI. The CDR3 sequence is 12 residues long. CDR3 coding DNA: TGTGCCAGCAGTGCTAGCCAAGAGACCCAGTACTTC. Translation gives CASSASQETQYF.

The chain uses TRBV11-2 and TRBJ2-4; D is perhaps TRBD1 (6 bases). V shed 5 bases and J shed 8 bases, with 16 bases lying between them. In germline, CDR1 is SGHAT, CDR2 FQNNGV. CDR3 length equals 14 residues. The CDR3, as DNA: TGTGCCAGCAGCCTACAGGACAGATCTGACATTCAGTACTTC. Encoded protein: CASSLQDRSDIQYF.

The chain joins TRBV5-1 to TRBJ2-3; 13 nucleotides align to TRBD2. CDR1 SGHRS and CDR2 YFSETQ come from the germline V gene. The J segment lost 1 base and the V segment lost 2 bases, leaving 1 base of the junction unmatched. This CDR3 is built from 16 residues. The CDR3 DNA reads as TGCGCCAGCAGCTTTGGGACTAGCGGGGGCACAGATACGCAGTATTTT. Translating gives CASSFGTSGGTDTQYF.

The gene calls are TRBV11-2 and TRBJ2-7; 7 bases line up with TRBD2. Germline CDR1 is SGHAT and CDR2 is FQNNGV. Trimming at V came to 5 bases and at J to 6 bases, leaving 13 bases not matched to a gene. This CDR3 has 15 amino acids. CDR3 sequence (DNA): TGTGCCAGCAGCCCCTTATGGACGGGGGGAGGCGAGCAGTACTTC. It codes for CASSPLWTGGGEQYF.

As concerns this clone: Other DNA sequences in this sample translate to the same CDR3. The V and J genes are TRBV29-1 and TRBJ1-1; TRBD1 aligns across 7 bases. Germline V CDR1 and CDR2: SQVTM, ANQGSEA. The CDR3 extends over 10 amino acids. V shed 7 bases and J 8 bases; nucleotides not matched to a gene: 4. CDR3 in amino acids: CSAMTGEAFF. The CDR3 coding sequence is TGCAGCGCTATGACAGGGGAAGCTTTCTTT.

This chain connects TRBV6-6 to TRBJ2-1, with 7 bases that match TRBD1. Germline CDR1 MNHNY, CDR2 SVGAGI (reference sequence). V lost 5 bases to trimming and J lost 4 bases; unmatched junction nucleotides: 5. The CDR3 extends over 14 amino acids. The CDR3, as DNA: TGTGCCAGCAGTCCCGGGACAGTTTACAATGAGCAGTTCTTC. Its protein is CASSPGTVYNEQFF.

The V and J genes are TRBV27 and TRBJ2-2, with 7 positions matching TRBD2. The V gene's germline CDR1 is MNHEY and CDR2 SMNVEV (reference sequence). With V trimmed by 4 bases and J by 7 bases, 18 bases remained unmatched. The CDR3 spans 18 residues. In DNA form, the CDR3 reads TGTGCCAGCAGTTCCGGGACGGCGGGTTGGGGGAGGGTCGGGGAGCTGTTTTTT. Protein: CASSSGTAGWGRVGELFF.

This clone was picked up one time. The chain recombines TRBV5-1 with TRBJ1-6; TRBD1 matches 9 bases. After removal of 4 bases from V and 5 bases from J, the junction contained 4 bases not matched to a gene. Germline-derived CDR1 and CDR2 are SGHRS and YFSETQ. This CDR3 spans 15 amino acids. Here the CDR3 DNA reads TGCGCCAGCAGCGTCCGGACAGGGGATAATTCACCCCTCCACTTT. Its translation: CASSVRTGDNSPLHF.

This chain joins TRBV5-1 and TRBJ1-2; TRBD1 aligns across 12 bases. Germline V CDR1 and CDR2: SGHRS, YFSETQ. The V gene end was trimmed by 3 bases and the J gene end by 2 bases; junction bases not matched to a gene: 8. The CDR3 is 17 amino acids. CDR3 DNA: TGCGCCAGCAGCTCTACCCGGGACAGGGGGCTCAACTATGGCTACACCTTC. Amino acid sequence: CASSSTRDRGLNYGYTF.

The chain joins TRBV2 to TRBJ2-3; unclear D gene. CDR1 SNHLY and CDR2 FYNNEI come from the germline V gene. Trimming removed 4 bases from V and 3 bases from J, with 5 bases in between. This CDR3 comprises 12 residues. The chain's CDR3 is CASSALTDTQYF. The CDR3, as DNA: TGTGCCAGCAGTGCTCTGACAGATACGCAGTATTTT. The whole variable domain, filled in from reference TRBV2 and TRBJ2-3, reads EPEVTQTPSHQVTQMGQEVILRCVPISNHLYFYWYRQILGQKVEFLVSFYNNEISEKSEIFDDQFSVERPDGSNFTLKIRSTKLEDSAMYFCASSALTDTQYFGPGTRLTVL.

The rearrangement uses TRBV6-6 and TRBJ1-5, with TRBD1 matching 7 bases. The germline V gene encodes CDR1 MNHNY and CDR2 SVGAGI (reference sequence). The CDR3 runs 14 residues. With V trimmed by 7 bases and J by 4 bases, 7 bases remained unmatched. The CDR3 DNA reads TGTGCCAGCACGGGGCAGGGGGTGAATCAGCCCCAGCATTTT. Translation: CASTGQGVNQPQHF.

This chain joins TRBV2 and TRBJ1-1; D remains ambiguous. Trimming removed 3 bases at V and 3 bases at J, with 11 bases between. In germline, CDR1 is SNHLY, CDR2 FYNNEI. CDR3 size: 14 residues. CDR3 in DNA: TGTGCCAGCAGTGAGGGGAGTTTGTACACTGAAGCTTTCTTT. Translating it yields CASSEGSLYTEAFF.

The chain employs TRBV6-9 and TRBJ1-5, with D uncertain. The CDR3 has 15 amino acids. Trimming took off 1 base at V and 3 bases at J, with 10 bases between the two ends. Germline V gene lookup returns CDR1 MNHGY and CDR2 SVAAGI. The CDR3 DNA sequence: TGTGCCAGCAGTTATTGGCAGGCCTACAATCAGCCCCAGCATTTT. Amino acid sequence: CASSYWQAYNQPQHF.

Here the CDR3 DNA reads TGTGCTTCGACAGCGAACACTGAAGCTTTCTTT. It codes for CASTANTEAFF. This sequence joins TRBV2 and TRBJ1-1; tentatively, D is TRBD1 (5 bases). This CDR3 has 11 amino acids. CDR1 is SNHLY and CDR2 is FYNNEI in the germline V gene.

The gene calls are TRBV18 and TRBJ1-1; 8 bases fit TRBD1. Germline CDR1 reads KGHSH; CDR2 reads LQKENI. V lost 8 bases and J lost 5; bases outside the gene matches: 16. The CDR3 is made up of 16 amino acids. In DNA form, the CDR3 reads TGTGCCAGCCTCGCGACAGGGGCCCTTCGGGGGACTGAAGCTTTCTTT. This gives the protein CASLATGALRGTEAFF.

This chain joins TRBV6-1 and TRBJ1-1; tentative D call: TRBD1 (6 bases). This CDR3 is 12 amino acids long. The germline V gene has CDR1 MNHNS and CDR2 SASEGT. Trimming stripped 1 base from V and 10 bases from J, with 10 bases between. The CDR3: CASSEDRAGAFF. The CDR3 DNA reads TGTGCCAGCAGTGAAGACAGGGCCGGAGCTTTCTTT.